This passage covers 8 T cell receptor beta chains from one sample sequenced in a study of brain T cells in children with intractable seizures. Assay used: immunoSEQ multiplex PCR; TCRdb lists only in-frame clones, some missing. The profile shows some 64,000 clones, around 96% of them singletons. The sequences come from peripheral blood, collected at surgery. Receptor source: a boy younger than two with focal cortical dysplasia and intractable seizures.

The chain joins TRBV6-1 to TRBJ1-1; D is unresolved. Deletions cut 4 bases from V and 4 bases from J, with 22 bases between. CDR1 is MNHNS, CDR2 SASEGT, per germline. The CDR3 runs 17 residues. The CDR3 loop is CASSGPLAGGMSTEAFF. The CDR3 DNA sequence: TGTGCCAGCAGTGGGCCTTTGGCAGGAGGGATGAGCACTGAAGCTTTCTTT.

The chain combines TRBV7-3 with TRBJ2-7; 7 bases are a match to TRBD2. The CDR3 contains 15 residues. J was trimmed by 1 base and V by 2 bases; bases with no gene match: 5. Germline loops: CDR1 SGHTA, CDR2 FQGTGA. The CDR3 sequence: CASSLVLAASYEQYF. For the CDR3, the DNA is TGTGCCAGCAGCTTAGTCCTAGCGGCGTCCTACGAGCAGTACTTC.

This chain connects TRBV20-1 to TRBJ1-2; D unresolved. Germline assignment: CDR1 DFQATT and CDR2 SNEGSKA (reference sequence). Trimming took off 3 bases at V and 4 bases at J, with 6 bases between the two ends. CDR3 size: 11 residues. The CDR3: CSASGLYGYTF. CDR3 sequence (DNA): TGCAGTGCTAGTGGGCTCTATGGCTACACCTTC.

V gene TRBV28 combines with J gene TRBJ2-2; 12 nucleotides agree with TRBD1. The CDR3 extends over 15 amino acids. Germline V gene sequence: CDR1 MDHEN, CDR2 SYDVKM. J was trimmed by 6 bases and V by 6 bases; bases with no gene match: 5. The CDR3 DNA sequence: TGTGCCAGCAGCAGGGACAGGGGGCGAGCCGGGGAGCTGTTTTTT. Its translation is CASSRDRGRAGELFF.

This chain joins TRBV28 and TRBJ2-7; D tentatively fits TRBD1 or TRBD2 (5 bases each). Trimming took off 5 bases at V and 1 base at J, with 18 bases between the two ends. This CDR3 has 16 amino acids. Per germline, CDR1 MDHEN and CDR2 SYDVKM. The CDR3 DNA reads as TGTGCCAGCAGTGCCTCCGGGACGCCTTCTTCCTACGAGCAGTACTTC. Encoded protein: CASSASGTPSSYEQYF. Supplemented by reference TRBV28 and TRBJ2-7, the full variable domain reads DVKVTQSSRYLVKRTGEKVFLECVQDMDHENMFWYRQDPGLGLRLIYFSYDVKMKEKGDIPEGYSVSREKKERFSLILESASTNQTSMYLCASSASGTPSSYEQYFGPGTRLTVT.

The CDR3 sequence: CAISAWQGSYEQYF. The CDR3 DNA reads TGTGCCATCAGTGCGTGGCAGGGATCCTACGAGCAGTACTTC. The rearrangement uses TRBV10-3 and TRBJ2-7; tentative D call: TRBD1 (5 bases). Germline values: CDR1 ENHRY, CDR2 SYGVKD. The CDR3 spans 14 residues. V was clipped by 4 bases and J by 1 base, with 11 bases between them.

The chain employs TRBV7-9 and TRBJ2-7, with D tentatively TRBD1 or TRBD2 (5 bases each). V lost 5 bases and J 5 bases, leaving 25 bases between the germline ends. The CDR3 extends over 17 amino acids. Germline-derived CDR1 and CDR2 are SEHNR and FQNEAQ (reference sequence). CDR3 sequence reads: CASSPPPRDRITNEQYF. The CDR3, as DNA: TGTGCCAGCAGCCCACCGCCCCGGGACCGTATAACCAACGAGCAGTACTTC.

The chain employs TRBV11-2 and TRBJ2-5; TRBD2 aligns across 10 bases. V lost 1 base, J lost 5 bases, and 7 bases stayed unmatched. The CDR3 is made up of 16 amino acids. Germline assignment: CDR1 SGHAT and CDR2 FQNNGV. CDR3 sequence reads: CASSLGLLAGWETQYF. The DNA of the CDR3 is TGTGCCAGCAGCTTAGGTCTACTAGCGGGATGGGAGACCCAGTACTTC.